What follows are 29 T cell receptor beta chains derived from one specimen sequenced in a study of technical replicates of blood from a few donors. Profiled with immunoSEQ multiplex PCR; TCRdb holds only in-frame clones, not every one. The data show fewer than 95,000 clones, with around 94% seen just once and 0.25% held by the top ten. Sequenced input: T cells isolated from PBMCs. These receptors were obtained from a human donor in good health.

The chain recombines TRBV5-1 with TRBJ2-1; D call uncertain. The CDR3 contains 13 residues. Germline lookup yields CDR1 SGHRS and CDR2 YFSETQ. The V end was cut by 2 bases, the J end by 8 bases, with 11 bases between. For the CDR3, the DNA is TGCGCCAGCAGCTTCGGTACGAAAGATGAGCAGTTCTTC. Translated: CASSFGTKDEQFF.

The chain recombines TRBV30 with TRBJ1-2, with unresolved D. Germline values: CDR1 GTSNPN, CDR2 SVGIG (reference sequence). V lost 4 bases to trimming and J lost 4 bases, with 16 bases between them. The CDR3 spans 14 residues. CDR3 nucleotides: TGTGCCTGGAACAGCTACTGGCAGAGCTATGGCTACACCTTC. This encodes CAWNSYWQSYGYTF.

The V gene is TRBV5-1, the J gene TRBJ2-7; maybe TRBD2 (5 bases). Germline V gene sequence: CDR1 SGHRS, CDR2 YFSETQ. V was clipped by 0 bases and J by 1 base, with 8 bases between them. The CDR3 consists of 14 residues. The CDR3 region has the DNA TGCGCCAGCAGCTTGGCTGCGGGTTCCTACGAGCAGTACTTC. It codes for CASSLAAGSYEQYF. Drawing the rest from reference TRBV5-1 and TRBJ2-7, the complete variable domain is KAGVTQTPRYLIKTRGQQVTLSCSPISGHRSVSWYQQTPGQGLQFLFEYFSETQRNKGNFPGRFSGRQFSNSRSEMNVSTLELGDSALYLCASSLAAGSYEQYFGPGTRLTVT.

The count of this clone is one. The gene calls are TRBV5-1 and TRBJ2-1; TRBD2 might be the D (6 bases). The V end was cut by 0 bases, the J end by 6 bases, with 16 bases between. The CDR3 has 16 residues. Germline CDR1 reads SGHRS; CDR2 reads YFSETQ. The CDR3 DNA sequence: TGCGCCAGCAGCTTGGGAGTTAGCGGCCTACTCAATGAGCAGTTCTTC. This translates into CASSLGVSGLLNEQFF.

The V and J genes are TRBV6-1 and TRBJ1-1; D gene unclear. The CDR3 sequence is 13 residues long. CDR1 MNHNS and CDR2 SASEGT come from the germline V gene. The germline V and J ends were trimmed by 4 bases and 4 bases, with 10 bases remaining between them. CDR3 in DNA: TGTGCCAGCAGTGCCGGGGTTGGCACTGAAGCTTTCTTT. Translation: CASSAGVGTEAFF.

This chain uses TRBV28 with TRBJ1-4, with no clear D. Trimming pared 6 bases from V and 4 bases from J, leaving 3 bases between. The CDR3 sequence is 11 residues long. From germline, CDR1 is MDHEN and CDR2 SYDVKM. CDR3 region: CASSRNEKLFF. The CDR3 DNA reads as TGTGCCAGCAGCCGTAATGAAAAACTGTTTTTT.

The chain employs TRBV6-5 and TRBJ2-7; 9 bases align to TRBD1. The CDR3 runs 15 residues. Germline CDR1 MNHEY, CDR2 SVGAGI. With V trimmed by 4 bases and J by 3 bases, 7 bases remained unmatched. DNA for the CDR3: TGTGCCAGCAGTTCCACCCCGGGACAGGGCTACGAGCAGTACTTC. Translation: CASSSTPGQGYEQYF.

CDR3 bases: TGTGCCAGCAGCTTAAAGGGCCTAAGGGTCGGGAGATCAGCAGATACGCAGTATTTT. It specifies CASSLKGLRVGRSADTQYF. This chain uses TRBV7-8 with TRBJ2-3; possible D gene TRBD2, 6 bases. The CDR3 runs to 19 residues. V lost 2 bases and J lost 4, with 25 bases in between. Germline V CDR1 and CDR2: SGHVS, FQNEAQ. Based on the CDR3 plus reference TRBV7-8 and TRBJ2-3, the full variable domain is GAGVSQSPRYKVAKRGQDVALRCDPISGHVSLFWYQQALGQGPEFLTYFQNEAQLDKSGLPSDRFFAERPEGSVSTLKIQRTQQEDSAVYLCASSLKGLRVGRSADTQYFGPGTRLTVL.

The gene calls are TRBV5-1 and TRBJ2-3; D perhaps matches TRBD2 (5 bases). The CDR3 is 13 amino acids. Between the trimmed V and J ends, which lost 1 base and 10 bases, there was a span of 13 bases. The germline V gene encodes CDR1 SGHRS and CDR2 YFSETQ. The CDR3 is CASSLYLAKAQYF. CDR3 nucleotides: TGCGCCAGCAGCTTGTACCTAGCAAAGGCGCAGTATTTT. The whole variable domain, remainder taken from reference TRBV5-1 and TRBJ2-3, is KAGVTQTPRYLIKTRGQQVTLSCSPISGHRSVSWYQQTPGQGLQFLFEYFSETQRNKGNFPGRFSGRQFSNSRSEMNVSTLELGDSALYLCASSLYLAKAQYFGPGTRLTVL.

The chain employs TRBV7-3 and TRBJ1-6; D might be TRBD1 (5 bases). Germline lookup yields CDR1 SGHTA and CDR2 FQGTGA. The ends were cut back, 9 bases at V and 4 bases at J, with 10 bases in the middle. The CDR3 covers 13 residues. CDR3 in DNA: TGTGCCAGTGGGGCAGTTTATAATTCACCCCTCCACTTT. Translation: CASGAVYNSPLHF.

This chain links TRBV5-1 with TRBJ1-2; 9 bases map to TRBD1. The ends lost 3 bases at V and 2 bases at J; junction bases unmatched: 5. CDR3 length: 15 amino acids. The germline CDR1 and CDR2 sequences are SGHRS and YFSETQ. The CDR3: CASSWGTGTNYGYTF. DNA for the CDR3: TGCGCCAGCAGCTGGGGGACAGGGACCAACTATGGCTACACCTTC.

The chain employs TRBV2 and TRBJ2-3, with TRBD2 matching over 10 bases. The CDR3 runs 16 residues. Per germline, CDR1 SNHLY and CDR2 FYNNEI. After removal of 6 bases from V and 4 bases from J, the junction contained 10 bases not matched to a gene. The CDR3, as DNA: TGTGCCAGCAGGGTGGCGCCTAGCGGGGGCTCAGATACGCAGTATTTT. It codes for CASRVAPSGGSDTQYF. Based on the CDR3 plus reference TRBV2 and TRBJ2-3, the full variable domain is EPEVTQTPSHQVTQMGQEVILRCVPISNHLYFYWYRQILGQKVEFLVSFYNNEISEKSEIFDDQFSVERPDGSNFTLKIRSTKLEDSAMYFCASRVAPSGGSDTQYFGPGTRLTVL.

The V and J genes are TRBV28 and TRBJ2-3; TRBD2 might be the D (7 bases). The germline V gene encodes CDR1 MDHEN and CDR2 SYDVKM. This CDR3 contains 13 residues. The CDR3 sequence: CAINRGATDTQYF. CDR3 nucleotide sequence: TGTGCAATAAATCGGGGGGCCACAGATACGCAGTATTTT.

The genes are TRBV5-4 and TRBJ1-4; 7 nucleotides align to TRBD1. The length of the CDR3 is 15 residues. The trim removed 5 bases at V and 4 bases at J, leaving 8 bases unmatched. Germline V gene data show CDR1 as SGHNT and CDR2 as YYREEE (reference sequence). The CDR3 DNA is TGTGCCAGCAGTACAGGGGATGAGGGTAATGAAAAACTGTTTTTT. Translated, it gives CASSTGDEGNEKLFF.

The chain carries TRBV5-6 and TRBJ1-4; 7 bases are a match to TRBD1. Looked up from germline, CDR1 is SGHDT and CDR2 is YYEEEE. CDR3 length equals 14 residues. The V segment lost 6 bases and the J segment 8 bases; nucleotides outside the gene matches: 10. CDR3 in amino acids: CASNRRQGTEKLFF. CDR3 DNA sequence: TGTGCCAGCAACCGAAGACAGGGTACGGAAAAACTGTTTTTT. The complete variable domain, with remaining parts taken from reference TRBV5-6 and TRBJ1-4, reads DAGVTQSPTHLIKTRGQQVTLRCSPKSGHDTVSWYQQALGQGPQFIFQYYEEEERQRGNFPDRFSGHQFPNYSSELNVNALLLGDSALYLCASNRRQGTEKLFFGSGTQLSVL.

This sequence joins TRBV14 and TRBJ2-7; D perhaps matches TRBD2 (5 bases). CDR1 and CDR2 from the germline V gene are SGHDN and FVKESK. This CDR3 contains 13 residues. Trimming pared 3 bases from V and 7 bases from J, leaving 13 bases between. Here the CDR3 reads CASSQRETGEQYF. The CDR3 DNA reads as TGTGCCAGCAGCCAGAGGGAGACTGGGGAGCAGTACTTC.

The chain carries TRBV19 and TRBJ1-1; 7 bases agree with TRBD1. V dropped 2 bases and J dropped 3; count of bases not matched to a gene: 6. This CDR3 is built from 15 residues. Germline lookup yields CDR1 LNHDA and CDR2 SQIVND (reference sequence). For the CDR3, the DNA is TGTGCCAGTAGTATAAGCCCAGGGGGAGACACTGAAGCTTTCTTT. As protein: CASSISPGGDTEAFF. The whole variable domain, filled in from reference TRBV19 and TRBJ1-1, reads DGGITQSPKYLFRKEGQNVTLSCEQNLNHDAMYWYRQDPGQGLRLIYYSQIVNDFQKGDIAEGYSVSREKKESFPLTVTSAQKNPTAFYLCASSISPGGDTEAFFGQGTRLTVV.

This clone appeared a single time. The CDR3 DNA reads TGTGCCAGCAGCCGAGACTGGACCTACGAGCAGTACTTC. Encoded protein: CASSRDWTYEQYF. This chain joins TRBV27 and TRBJ2-7; no clear D gene. This CDR3 has 13 amino acids. Trimming took off 6 bases at V and 2 bases at J, with 11 bases between the two ends. From germline, CDR1 is MNHEY and CDR2 SMNVEV (reference sequence).

The chain's CDR3 is CASLRLEMLNEQFF. CDR3 DNA sequence: TGTGCCAGCCTAAGACTCGAGATGTTGAATGAGCAGTTCTTC. The chain links TRBV6-1 to TRBJ2-1; D uncertain. CDR1 is MNHNS and CDR2 is SASEGT in the germline V gene. This CDR3 has 14 amino acids. V lost 8 bases, J lost 7 bases, and 18 bases lay in between.

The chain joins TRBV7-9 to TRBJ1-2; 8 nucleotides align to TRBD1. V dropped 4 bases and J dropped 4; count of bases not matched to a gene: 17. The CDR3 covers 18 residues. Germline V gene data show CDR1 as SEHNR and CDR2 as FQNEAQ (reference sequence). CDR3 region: CASSSALTGVDYGYGYTF. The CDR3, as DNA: TGTGCCAGCAGCTCGGCCCTGACAGGGGTGGATTATGGCTATGGCTACACCTTC.

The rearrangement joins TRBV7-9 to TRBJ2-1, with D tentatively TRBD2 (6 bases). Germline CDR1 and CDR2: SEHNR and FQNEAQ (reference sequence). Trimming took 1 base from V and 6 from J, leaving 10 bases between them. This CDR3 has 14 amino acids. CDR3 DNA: TGTGCCAGCAGCTTAGGGGGAGGTTTCAATGAGCAGTTCTTC. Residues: CASSLGGGFNEQFF. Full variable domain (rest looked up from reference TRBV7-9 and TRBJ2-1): DTGVSQNPRHKITKRGQNVTFRCDPISEHNRLYWYRQTLGQGPEFLTYFQNEAQLEKSRLLSDRFSAERPKGSFSTLEIQRTEQGDSAMYLCASSLGGGFNEQFFGPGTRLTVL.

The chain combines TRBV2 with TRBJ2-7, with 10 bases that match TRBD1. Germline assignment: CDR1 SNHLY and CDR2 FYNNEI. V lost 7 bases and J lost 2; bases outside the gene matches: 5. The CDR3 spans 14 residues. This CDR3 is CASMRTGGPYEQYF. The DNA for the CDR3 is TGTGCCAGCATGCGGACAGGGGGACCCTACGAGCAGTACTTC.

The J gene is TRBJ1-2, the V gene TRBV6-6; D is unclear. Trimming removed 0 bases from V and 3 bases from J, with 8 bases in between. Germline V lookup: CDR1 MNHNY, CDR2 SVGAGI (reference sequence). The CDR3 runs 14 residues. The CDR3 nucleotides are TGTGCCAGCAGTTACTCTTCGGGATACTATGGCTACACCTTC. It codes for CASSYSSGYYGYTF.

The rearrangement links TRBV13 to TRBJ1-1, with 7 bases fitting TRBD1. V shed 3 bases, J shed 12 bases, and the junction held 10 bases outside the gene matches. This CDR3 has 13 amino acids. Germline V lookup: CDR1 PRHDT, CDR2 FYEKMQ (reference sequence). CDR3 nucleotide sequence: TGTGCCAGCAGCTTCACCGACAGGGCGAGGACTTTCTTT. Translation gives CASSFTDRARTFF.

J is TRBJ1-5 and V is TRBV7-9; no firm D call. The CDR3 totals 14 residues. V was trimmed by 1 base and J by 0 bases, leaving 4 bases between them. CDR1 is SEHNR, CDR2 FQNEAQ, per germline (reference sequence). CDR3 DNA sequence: TGTGCCAGCAGCTTAGGAGCTAGCAATCAGCCCCAGCATTTT. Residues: CASSLGASNQPQHF.

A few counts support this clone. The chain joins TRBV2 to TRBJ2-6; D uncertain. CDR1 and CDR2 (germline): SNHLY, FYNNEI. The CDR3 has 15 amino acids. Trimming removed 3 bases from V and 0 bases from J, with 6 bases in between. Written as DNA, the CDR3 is TGTGCCAGCAGTGACCGAGCCTCTGGGGCCAACGTCCTGACTTTC. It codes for CASSDRASGANVLTF.

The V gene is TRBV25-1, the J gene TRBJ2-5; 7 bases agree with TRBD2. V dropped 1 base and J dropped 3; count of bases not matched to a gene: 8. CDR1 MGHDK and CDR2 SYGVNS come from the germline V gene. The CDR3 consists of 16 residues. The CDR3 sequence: CASSEWRAGEEETQYF. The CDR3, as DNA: TGTGCCAGCAGTGAATGGAGGGCGGGGGAGGAAGAGACCCAGTACTTC. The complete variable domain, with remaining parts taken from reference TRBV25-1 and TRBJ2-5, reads EADIYQTPRYLVIGTGKKITLECSQTMGHDKMYWYQQDPGMELHLIHYSYGVNSTEKGDLSSESTVSRIRTEHFPLTLESARPSHTSQYLCASSEWRAGEEETQYFGPGTRLLVL.

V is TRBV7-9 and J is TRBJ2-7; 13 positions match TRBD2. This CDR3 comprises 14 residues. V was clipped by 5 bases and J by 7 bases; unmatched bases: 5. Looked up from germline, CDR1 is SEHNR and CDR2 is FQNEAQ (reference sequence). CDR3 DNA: TGTGCCAGCAGCGGAGGGACTAGCGGGAATGAGCAGTACTTC. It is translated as CASSGGTSGNEQYF. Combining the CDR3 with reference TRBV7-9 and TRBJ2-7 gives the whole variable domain DTGVSQNPRHKITKRGQNVTFRCDPISEHNRLYWYRQTLGQGPEFLTYFQNEAQLEKSRLLSDRFSAERPKGSFSTLEIQRTEQGDSAMYLCASSGGTSGNEQYFGPGTRLTVT.

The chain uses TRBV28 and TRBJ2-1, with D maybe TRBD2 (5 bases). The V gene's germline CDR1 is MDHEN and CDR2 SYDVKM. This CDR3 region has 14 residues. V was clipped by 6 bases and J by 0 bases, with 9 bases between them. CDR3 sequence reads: CASRVGSSYNEQFF. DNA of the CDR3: TGTGCCAGCAGAGTAGGGAGCTCCTACAATGAGCAGTTCTTC.